Detailed here is one T cell receptor beta chain. This clone occurred a few times. Its antigen target is currently unknown. No base quality values were provided; no much bigger clone lies one nucleotide off. Each donor gave one peripheral blood draw, averaging about 100 mL, which was collected into heparinised tubes. Naive, central memory, regulatory and stem cell-like memory CD4+ T cells were sorted on a BD FACSAria II using a panel including CD45RO, CCR7, CD25, CD127, CD95 and CD27. Every sorted population had a purity above 95%. Right away, PBMCs were isolated by Lymphoprep density gradient centrifugation and were stained directly, with no culture step. So that batch effects would be minimized, each experiment stained and sorted samples in pairs, pairing one healthy donor with one patient. The entry originates in a study of beta chain features in type 1 diabetes (dated by TCRdb to 2017 to 2018). As for the study more broadly: Mean age, gender distribution, total cell number and subset yield were not different between patients and healthy donors. A total of approximately 99,000,000 sorted cells were examined across all samples, and RNA yield correlated strongly with the number of cells per subset. In the study, recently diagnosed type 1 diabetes patients and matched healthy donors were compared on the TCRB repertoires of their sorted circulating CD4+ T cell subsets. Naive and central memory subsets were obtained from all 28 donors, but regulatory and stem cell-like memory subsets were isolated from only 8 patients and roughly 8 healthy donors.

All of the isolated RNA was reverse transcribed with the High Capacity cDNA Reverse Transcription Kit, so expressed TCRB transcripts were sequenced. Naive, central memory and regulatory T cell samples underwent deep immunoSEQ sequencing, averaging about 3.3 million total reads per sample. Sorted cells were lysed in RLT buffer, and RNA was extracted using DNase-treated RNeasy Micro or Mini kits according to cell number. Each cell subset was processed separately to prevent cross-contamination, with patient and healthy donor samples processed together. Using the immunoSEQ multiplex PCR, TCRB sequences were amplified from cDNA into 87-bp fragments spanning the CDR3 region. Sequencing of the amplicons was done on the Illumina HiSeq platform. In the authors' own workflow: Synthetic template baselines were used to correct PCR bias computationally, reads within Hamming distance 2 were collapsed, and singletons that could not be merged were discarded. Reads were aligned against IMGT so that V, D and J genes, CDR3 length and insertions or deletions at six rearrangement sites could be assigned. Clonotype counts were normalized to sorted cell number within each subset before computing true diversity and Gini coefficients with the tcR R package. The overlap coefficient, calculated on TCRB nucleotide sequences, was used to quantify repertoire sharing. In its TCRdb copy, this immuneACCESS table keeps in-frame sequences only and misses some clones. Where compared with another copy, unresolved V genes explain less than half of these, and the others have no known cause. V and J calls and clone size are copied from that table; D and trimming were computed from the DNA. The sample table contains about 150,000 clones; only one count was recorded for 7.8% of them. Approximately 1% of the sample is taken by the ten largest.

Overall study results and their limits: At VDJ recombination sites, type 1 diabetes patients had fewer insertions and more deleted nucleotides, which implies abnormalities in thymic rearrangement. Because the HLA sub-analyses included only small numbers of individuals, any influence of HLA type on TCRB rearrangement was left unresolved. The naive, central memory and regulatory TCRB repertoires appeared to resemble one another more closely among patients than among healthy donors. A moderate but significant shortening of TCRB CDR3 length was observed in type 1 diabetes patients in all four CD4+ subsets. Because cDNA was sequenced instead of genomic DNA, activated cells with high expression could be over-represented, although the groups did not differ in activation or CD3 levels. Shorter templates might have been favored by PCR, but patient and control samples were amplified and corrected together, so both groups would have been affected equally by any skew.

CDR1 and CDR2, per the germline V gene, are SGHDT and YYEEEE. V lost 3 bases and J lost 12 bases, and the count of bases not matched to a germline gene is 8. The CDR3 goes from the cysteine to the phenylalanine over 12 residues. Only CDR3 DNA remains: 36 bases, in frame from the first base. The chain links TRBV5-6 with TRBJ2-5; 7 of the junction bases match TRBD1. The specimen was central memory CD4+ T cells from blood. This sequence originates from a woman between 35 and 50 years old with type 1 diabetes. The CDR3 protein: CASSSTGRREYF. The DNA is as follows: TGTGCCAGCAGCTCGACAGGGCGGCGGGAGTACTTC.